This is a list of T cell receptor beta chains from one sample in a study of T cells in Graves' hyperthyroidism and ophthalmopathy. TCRdb re-analysed the multiplex PCR reads in MiXCR, keeping a single row per CDR3 protein. The sample yields around 350,000 distinct CDR3 sequences, about 15% seen once. Sequencing was carried out using blood. The receptors were sampled from a young woman with Graves' hyperthyroidism that later progressed to Graves' ophthalmopathy. CDR3s include the opening cysteine and the closing phenylalanine or tryptophan. D genes are given only for firm matches. Expanded clones get a size class; other rows say once, few or many, or leave the size out.

abundance: many; d_gene: -; j_gene: TRBJ1-6; v_gene: TRBV30; CDR3nt: TGTGCCTGGAAGGCCGGGGGGAGACCCCTCCACTTT; CDR3aa: CAWKAGGRPLHF
abundance: few; d_gene: -; j_gene: TRBJ2-1; v_gene: TRBV5-1; CDR3nt: TGCGCCAGCAGCTTGACAGGGTTCACCTACAATGAGCAGTTCTTC; CDR3aa: CASSLTGFTYNEQFF
abundance: many; d_gene: -; j_gene: TRBJ2-5; v_gene: TRBV12-3/TRBV12-4; CDR3nt: TGTGCCAGCAGTTTTGAGCTCGAAGAGACCCAGTACTTC; CDR3aa: CASSFELEETQYF
abundance: -; d_gene: TRBD1; j_gene: TRBJ1-4; v_gene: TRBV6-1; CDR3nt: TGTGCCAGCCCCTTCGTGTATCTGGACAGGGCTAATGAAAAACTGTTTTTT; CDR3aa: CASPFVYLDRANEKLFF
abundance: -; d_gene: -; j_gene: TRBJ2-5; v_gene: TRBV20-1; CDR3nt: TGCAGTGCCGACAGGACAGACTTAAACGAACAAGAGACCCAGTACTTC; CDR3aa: CSADRTDLNEQETQYF
abundance: -; d_gene: TRBD1; j_gene: TRBJ2-7; v_gene: TRBV4-1; CDR3nt: TGCGCCAGCAGCCAAGGACAGGGGGCCTACGAGCAGTACTTC; CDR3aa: CASSQGQGAYEQYF
abundance: -; d_gene: -; j_gene: TRBJ1-1; v_gene: TRBV11-2; CDR3nt: TGTGCCAGCAGCTCGCGTTTAGACAGAGAGTATTTGGGCGCTTTCTTT; CDR3aa: CASSSRLDREYLGAFF
abundance: many; d_gene: TRBD2; j_gene: TRBJ2-7; v_gene: TRBV30; CDR3nt: TGTGCCTGGAGGGGTATGACTAGCGGGGGTTCCACCCTCTCCTACGAGCAGTACTTC; CDR3aa: CAWRGMTSGGSTLSYEQYF
abundance: many; d_gene: TRBD2; j_gene: TRBJ2-7; v_gene: TRBV5-1; CDR3nt: TGCGCCAGCAGCCACGGGACTAGGTCCTACGAGCAGTACTTC; CDR3aa: CASSHGTRSYEQYF
abundance: many; d_gene: -; j_gene: TRBJ2-7; v_gene: TRBV10-3; CDR3nt: TGTGCCACAGGTGGAAACTCCTACGAGCAGTACTTC; CDR3aa: CATGGNSYEQYF
abundance: -; d_gene: -; j_gene: TRBJ2-7; v_gene: TRBV7-9; CDR3nt: TGTGCCAGCAGGTCCAGGGGATCCTACGAGCAGTACTTC; CDR3aa: CASRSRGSYEQYF
abundance: few; d_gene: -; j_gene: TRBJ1-2; v_gene: TRBV6-1; CDR3nt: TGTGCCAGCAGTGCGCCGGACGGCTATGGCTACACCTTC; CDR3aa: CASSAPDGYGYTF
abundance: few; d_gene: -; j_gene: TRBJ1-6; v_gene: TRBV2; CDR3nt: TGTGCCAGCAGGGGGGGAGGTAGAAGCTCCTATAATTCACCCCTCCACTTT; CDR3aa: CASRGGGRSSYNSPLHF
abundance: many; d_gene: TRBD2; j_gene: TRBJ2-1; v_gene: TRBV12-3/TRBV12-4; CDR3nt: TGTGCCAGCAGCCTACAGCGGGGGGGCCGGTACAATGAGCAGTTCTTC; CDR3aa: CASSLQRGGRYNEQFF
abundance: many; d_gene: TRBD2; j_gene: TRBJ2-3; v_gene: TRBV12-3/TRBV12-4; CDR3nt: TGTGCCAGCAGTTTACCTTTAGCGGGATTGTCAGATACGCAGTATTTT; CDR3aa: CASSLPLAGLSDTQYF
abundance: many; d_gene: TRBD1; j_gene: TRBJ2-3; v_gene: TRBV7-9; CDR3nt: TGTGCCAGCAGCTTTCCAACAGGGGAACCAGATACGCAGTATTTT; CDR3aa: CASSFPTGEPDTQYF
abundance: -; d_gene: TRBD1; j_gene: TRBJ2-5; v_gene: TRBV28; CDR3nt: TGTGCCAGCAATGAGGACAGGTTTGTCGAGACCCAGTACTTC; CDR3aa: CASNEDRFVETQYF
abundance: many; d_gene: -; j_gene: TRBJ1-1; v_gene: TRBV5-4; CDR3nt: TGTGCCAGCAGCGGGGAACCGGGGCACACTGAAGCTTTCTTT; CDR3aa: CASSGEPGHTEAFF
abundance: many; d_gene: -; j_gene: TRBJ2-5; v_gene: TRBV30; CDR3nt: TGTGCCTGGAGTGTAGGAGGTTCCGAGACCCAGTACTTC; CDR3aa: CAWSVGGSETQYF
abundance: -; d_gene: -; j_gene: TRBJ2-2; v_gene: TRBV7-8; CDR3nt: TGTGCCAGCAGCTTAGGTTATGTGGTTCACGGGGAGCTGTTTTTT; CDR3aa: CASSLGYVVHGELFF
abundance: many; d_gene: TRBD2; j_gene: TRBJ2-2; v_gene: TRBV12-3/TRBV12-4; CDR3nt: TGTGCCAGCTTCATACTCGGGGGACTAGCGGCTTACGGGGAGCTGTTTTTT; CDR3aa: CASFILGGLAAYGELFF
abundance: -; d_gene: TRBD1; j_gene: TRBJ1-3; v_gene: TRBV19; CDR3nt: TGTGCCAGTAGTCTTGGGACAGCCTCTGGAAACACCATATATTTT; CDR3aa: CASSLGTASGNTIYF
abundance: once; d_gene: TRBD1; j_gene: TRBJ2-3; v_gene: TRBV6-5; CDR3nt: TGTGCCAGCAGTTACACTACAGGGGGGGATACGCAGTATTTT; CDR3aa: CASSYTTGGDTQYF
abundance: few; d_gene: TRBD1; j_gene: TRBJ2-3; v_gene: TRBV15; CDR3nt: TGTGCCACCAGCAGAGATCTCAACAGGGGGCTCTCCGATACGCGGTATTTT; CDR3aa: CATSRDLNRGLSDTRYF
abundance: few; d_gene: TRBD1; j_gene: TRBJ2-6; v_gene: TRBV19; CDR3nt: TGTGCCAGTACCCTGGTAGGGGGCATTATTTCTGGGGCCAACGTCCTGACTTTC; CDR3aa: CASTLVGGIISGANVLTF
abundance: -; d_gene: -; j_gene: TRBJ2-1; v_gene: TRBV7-9; CDR3nt: TGTGCCAGCAGCCGACTAGACTCCTACAATGAGCAGTTCTTC; CDR3aa: CASSRLDSYNEQFF
abundance: -; d_gene: TRBD2; j_gene: TRBJ2-7; v_gene: TRBV11-2; CDR3nt: TGTGCCAGCAGCTTAGGGCCCGGACTAGGGTACGAGCAGTACTTC; CDR3aa: CASSLGPGLGYEQYF
abundance: -; d_gene: TRBD2; j_gene: TRBJ2-7; v_gene: TRBV9; CDR3nt: TGTGCCAGCAGCCCGGGAGGGGGACTAGCGGGGGAAGAGCAGTACTTC; CDR3aa: CASSPGGGLAGEEQYF
abundance: many; d_gene: -; j_gene: TRBJ1-2; v_gene: TRBV12-3/TRBV12-4; CDR3nt: TGTGCCAGCAGTTTAGGTTTAGGGTCGAATGGCTACACCTTC; CDR3aa: CASSLGLGSNGYTF
abundance: many; d_gene: TRBD1; j_gene: TRBJ2-5; v_gene: TRBV11-2; CDR3nt: TGTGCCAGCAGTCGGGGGACAGGAGAAGGAGAGACCCAGTACTTC; CDR3aa: CASSRGTGEGETQYF
abundance: many; d_gene: -; j_gene: TRBJ2-3; v_gene: TRBV6-4; CDR3nt: TGTGCCAGCAGTGACTCGGGGGGCACAGATACGCAGTATTTT; CDR3aa: CASSDSGGTDTQYF
abundance: many; d_gene: -; j_gene: TRBJ2-3; v_gene: TRBV7-2; CDR3nt: TGTGCCAGCAGCTTAGGCCGTAGAGAGGACCCCACAGATACGCAGTATTTT; CDR3aa: CASSLGRREDPTDTQYF
abundance: many; d_gene: -; j_gene: TRBJ2-2; v_gene: TRBV11-2; CDR3nt: TGTGCCAGCAGTTCTGTATACACCGGGGAGCTGTTTTTT; CDR3aa: CASSSVYTGELFF
abundance: many; d_gene: -; j_gene: TRBJ2-7; v_gene: TRBV5-1; CDR3nt: TGCGCCAGCAGCTTGGGGACCCTATCCTACGAGCAGTACTTC; CDR3aa: CASSLGTLSYEQYF
abundance: -; d_gene: TRBD2; j_gene: TRBJ2-7; v_gene: TRBV7-2; CDR3nt: TGTGCCAGCAGCTCCGGTTGGGGTAGCGGGAGGTGGTCCTACGAGCAGTACTTC; CDR3aa: CASSSGWGSGRWSYEQYF
abundance: -; d_gene: -; j_gene: TRBJ1-5; v_gene: TRBV3-1; CDR3nt: TGTGCCAGCAGCCAATTTGGGGGACTCCAGCCCCAGCATTTT; CDR3aa: CASSQFGGLQPQHF
abundance: many; d_gene: -; j_gene: TRBJ2-1; v_gene: TRBV10-3; CDR3nt: TGTGCCATCAGTGAGTCATCTGAGGGACCGATCTCCTACAATGAGCAGTTCTTC; CDR3aa: CAISESSEGPISYNEQFF
abundance: many; d_gene: -; j_gene: TRBJ2-5; v_gene: TRBV7-9; CDR3nt: TGTGCCAGCAGCTTAATTCACGGGGGCGAGACCCAGTACTTC; CDR3aa: CASSLIHGGETQYF
abundance: few; d_gene: TRBD2; j_gene: TRBJ2-1; v_gene: TRBV5-1; CDR3nt: TGCGCCAGCAGCCGCACTGTGACTGTGGGGACTAGCGGGGACAATGAGCAGTTCTTC; CDR3aa: CASSRTVTVGTSGDNEQFF
abundance: many; d_gene: -; j_gene: TRBJ2-4; v_gene: TRBV7-9; CDR3nt: TGTGCCAGCAGTCGCCTGACGGGGAGTGTAAACATTCAGTACTTC; CDR3aa: CASSRLTGSVNIQYF
abundance: few; d_gene: -; j_gene: TRBJ1-3; v_gene: TRBV3-1; CDR3nt: TGTGCCAGCTCCCCCGGAGTTGCGTGGGGAAACACCATATATTTT; CDR3aa: CASSPGVAWGNTIYF
abundance: -; d_gene: -; j_gene: TRBJ2-1; v_gene: TRBV4-1; CDR3nt: TGCGCCAGCAGCGGACGAAGACGAGGGATTGAGCAGTTCTTC; CDR3aa: CASSGRRRGIEQFF
abundance: few; d_gene: TRBD2; j_gene: TRBJ2-1; v_gene: TRBV20-1; CDR3nt: TGCAGTGCTTCTGAGCGGGAGAGGGGTTACAATGAGCAGTTCTTC; CDR3aa: CSASERERGYNEQFF
abundance: -; d_gene: TRBD2; j_gene: TRBJ2-1; v_gene: TRBV25-1; CDR3nt: TGTGCCAGCAGTGATAGCGGGATTTCCCATGAGCAGTTCTTC; CDR3aa: CASSDSGISHEQFF
abundance: -; d_gene: -; j_gene: TRBJ1-1; v_gene: TRBV30; CDR3nt: TGTGCCTGGAGGCTGCTCGGATCGAACACTGAAGCTTTCTTT; CDR3aa: CAWRLLGSNTEAFF
abundance: few; d_gene: -; j_gene: TRBJ1-2; v_gene: TRBV19; CDR3nt: TGTGCCAGTAGTTTGGGGGTCGCGAGCTATGGCTACACCTTC; CDR3aa: CASSLGVASYGYTF
abundance: many; d_gene: TRBD1; j_gene: TRBJ2-2; v_gene: TRBV6-1; CDR3nt: TGTGCCAGCAGATACGACAGGGCCCATTCGGGGGAGCTGTTTTTT; CDR3aa: CASRYDRAHSGELFF
abundance: -; d_gene: -; j_gene: TRBJ2-1; v_gene: TRBV27; CDR3nt: TGTGCCAGCAGTTTCTTTCTCACGAGGTCGGAGCAGTTCTTC; CDR3aa: CASSFFLTRSEQFF
abundance: -; d_gene: -; j_gene: TRBJ2-7; v_gene: TRBV7-8; CDR3nt: TGTGCCAGCAGCTTAAGACCCTCGATACCCGAGCAGTACTTC; CDR3aa: CASSLRPSIPEQYF
abundance: many; d_gene: -; j_gene: TRBJ2-3; v_gene: TRBV5-5; CDR3nt: TGTGCCAGCACCTTCGCGCCCAGCACAGATACGCAGTATTTT; CDR3aa: CASTFAPSTDTQYF